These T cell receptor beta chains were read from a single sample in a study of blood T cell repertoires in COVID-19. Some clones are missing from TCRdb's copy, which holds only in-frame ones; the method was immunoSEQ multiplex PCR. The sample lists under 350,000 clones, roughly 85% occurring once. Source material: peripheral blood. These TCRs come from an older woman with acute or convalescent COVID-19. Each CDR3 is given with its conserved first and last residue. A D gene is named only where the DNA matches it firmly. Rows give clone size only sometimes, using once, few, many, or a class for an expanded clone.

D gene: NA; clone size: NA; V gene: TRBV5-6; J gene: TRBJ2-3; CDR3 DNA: TGTGCCAGCAGCTCACCCCGGTGGGGGGGCACAGATACGCAGTATTTT; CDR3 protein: CASSSPRWGGTDTQYF
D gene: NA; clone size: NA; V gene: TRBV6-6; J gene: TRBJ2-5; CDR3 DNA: TGTGCCAGCAGTGTACCGGGGTCCCAAGAGACCCAGTACTTC; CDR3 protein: CASSVPGSQETQYF
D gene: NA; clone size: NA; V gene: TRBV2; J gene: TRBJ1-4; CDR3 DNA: TGTGCCAGCAGTCGAGGGGAGGGGTTTGCTAATGAAAAACTGTTTTTT; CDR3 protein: CASSRGEGFANEKLFF
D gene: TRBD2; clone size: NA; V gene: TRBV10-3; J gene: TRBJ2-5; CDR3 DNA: TGTGCCATCAGTGAAGACGGGGCGGGACTAGTTCCCTTGCCCCAGTACTTC; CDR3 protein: CAISEDGAGLVPLPQYF
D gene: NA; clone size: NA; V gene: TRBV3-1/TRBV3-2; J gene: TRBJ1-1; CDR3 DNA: TGTGCCAGCAGCCGGGAGTCGAACACTGAAGCTTTCTTT; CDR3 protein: CASSRESNTEAFF
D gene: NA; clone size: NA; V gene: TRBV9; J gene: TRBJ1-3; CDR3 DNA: TGTGCCAGCAGCCCCCGTGGAAACACCATATATTTT; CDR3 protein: CASSPRGNTIYF
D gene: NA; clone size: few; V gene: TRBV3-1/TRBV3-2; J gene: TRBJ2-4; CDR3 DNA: TGTGCCAGCAGCCGAGAGGGCGCACCAAAAAACATTCAGTACTTC; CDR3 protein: CASSREGAPKNIQYF
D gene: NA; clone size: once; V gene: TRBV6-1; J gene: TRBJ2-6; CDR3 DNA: TGTGCCAGCAGTGAGGGGGCGGGGGCCAACGTCCTGACTTTC; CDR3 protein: CASSEGAGANVLTF
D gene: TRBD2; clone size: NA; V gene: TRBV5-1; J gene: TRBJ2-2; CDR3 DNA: TGCGCCAGCAGCTTGGCCACGGCGGGAGGGCCGAACACCGGGGAGCTGTTTTTT; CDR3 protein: CASSLATAGGPNTGELFF
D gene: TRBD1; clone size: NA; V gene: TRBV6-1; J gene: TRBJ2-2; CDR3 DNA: TGTGCCAGCAGTGAAGGGACCAACAGGGGAAACACCGGGGAGCTGTTTTTT; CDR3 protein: CASSEGTNRGNTGELFF
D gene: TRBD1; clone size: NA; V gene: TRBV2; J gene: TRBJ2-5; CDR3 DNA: TGTGCCAGCAGACTCCGGACAGGGCCGACCCTAACCCAAGAGACCCAGTACTTC; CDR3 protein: CASRLRTGPTLTQETQYF
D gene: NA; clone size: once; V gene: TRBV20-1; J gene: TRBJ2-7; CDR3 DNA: TGCAGTGCTCGACTTTTCTACGAGCAGTACTTC; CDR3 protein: CSARLFYEQYF
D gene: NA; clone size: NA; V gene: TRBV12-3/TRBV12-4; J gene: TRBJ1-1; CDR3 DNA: TGTGCCAGCAGTCGTGCGGCGGAGAGCCGAGCTTTCTTT; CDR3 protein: CASSRAAESRAFF
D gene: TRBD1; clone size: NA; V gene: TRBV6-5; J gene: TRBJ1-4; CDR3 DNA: TGTGCCAGCATCCAGGGGGGCAGGGGTGAAAAACTGTTTTTT; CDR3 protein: CASIQGGRGEKLFF
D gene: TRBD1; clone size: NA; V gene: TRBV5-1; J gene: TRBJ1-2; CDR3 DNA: TGCGCCAGCAGCTTGTCAGGGGGCGGCTACACCTTC; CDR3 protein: CASSLSGGGYTF
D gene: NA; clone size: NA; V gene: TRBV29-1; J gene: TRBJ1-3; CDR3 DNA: TGCAGCGTTGAGGGGGGACTCGGTTTT; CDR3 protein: CSVEGGLGF
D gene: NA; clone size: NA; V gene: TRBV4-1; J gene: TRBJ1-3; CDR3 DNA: TGCGCCAGCAGCCAGGACAGCTCTGGAAACACCATATATTTT; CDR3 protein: CASSQDSSGNTIYF
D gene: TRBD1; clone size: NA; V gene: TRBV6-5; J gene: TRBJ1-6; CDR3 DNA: TGTGCCAGCAGTTATGGGGACAGGGGGGATTCACCCCTCCACTTT; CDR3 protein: CASSYGDRGDSPLHF
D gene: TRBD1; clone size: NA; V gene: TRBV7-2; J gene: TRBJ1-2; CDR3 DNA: TGTGCCAGCAGCTTTTCTACGGGACAGCTCCTCGGCGGCTACACCTTC; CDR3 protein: CASSFSTGQLLGGYTF
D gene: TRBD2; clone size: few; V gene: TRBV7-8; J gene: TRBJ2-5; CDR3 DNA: TGTGCCAGCAGCCCGAGCGGGGGAGAGACCCAGTACTTC; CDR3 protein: CASSPSGGETQYF
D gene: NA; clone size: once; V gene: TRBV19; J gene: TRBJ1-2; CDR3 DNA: TGTGCCAGTAGTATAGAACAGTTCTTCGGTGGCTACACCTTC; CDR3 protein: CASSIEQFFGGYTF
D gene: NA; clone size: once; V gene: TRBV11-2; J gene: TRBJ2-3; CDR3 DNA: TGTGCCAGCGGGAACAGGGCCACAGATACGCAGTATTTT; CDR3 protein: CASGNRATDTQYF
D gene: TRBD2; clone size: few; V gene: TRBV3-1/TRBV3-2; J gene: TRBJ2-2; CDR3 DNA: TGTGCCAGCAGCAGGACTAGCAGGAACACCGGGGAGCTGTTTTTT; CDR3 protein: CASSRTSRNTGELFF